These 7 T cell receptor beta chains were all obtained from the same sample, sequenced in a study of blood T cell repertoires in COVID-19. Produced via immunoSEQ multiplex PCR; TCRdb's table is partial and in-frame only. The sample contains a few hundred thousand clones, 87% of which appear only once. Material for sequencing was PBMCs or T cells enriched from blood (not recorded which). The receptors originated from a man aged 25 to 45 in a cohort exposed to, infected with or recovered from COVID-19 (not recorded which).

This clone is categorized as medium-sized (0.01 to 0.1%). This CDR3 reads CASSLDYFPYEQYF. CDR3 bases: TGCGCCAGCAGCTTGGATTATTTCCCTTACGAGCAGTACTTC. The chain carries TRBV5-1 and TRBJ2-7; no definite D call. Germline values: CDR1 SGHRS, CDR2 YFSETQ. CDR3 length: 14 residues. The germline V and J ends were trimmed by 0 bases and 4 bases, with 11 bases remaining between them.

The J gene is TRBJ2-1, the V gene TRBV19, with 11 bases lining up with TRBD2. The V gene's germline CDR1 is LNHDA and CDR2 SQIVND (reference sequence). The CDR3 spans 15 residues. V shed 9 bases and J 0 bases; nucleotides not matched to a gene: 4. The chain's CDR3 is CASRTSGSSYNEQFF. The CDR3 DNA sequence: TGTGCCAGCCGTACTAGCGGGAGCTCCTACAATGAGCAGTTCTTC.

This chain links TRBV6-5 with TRBJ1-4; no reliable D call. Trimming shortened V by 2 bases and J by 5 bases, and 9 bases separated the two germline ends. The CDR3 loop spans 14 amino acids. Germline values: CDR1 MNHEY, CDR2 SVGAGI. CDR3 DNA: TGTGCCAGCAGTTACGGGAGATCGAATGAAAAACTGTTTTTT. Translating gives CASSYGRSNEKLFF.

V gene TRBV5-1 combines with J gene TRBJ1-2; D is possibly TRBD1 (5 bases). Trimming stripped 0 bases from V and 5 bases from J, with 8 bases between. Germline CDR1 reads SGHRS; CDR2 reads YFSETQ. The CDR3 runs to 13 residues. This CDR3 reads CASSLVQDYGYTF. The CDR3 nucleotides are TGCGCCAGCAGCTTGGTACAGGATTATGGCTACACCTTC.

The rearrangement links TRBV18 to TRBJ1-5; 10 nucleotides align to TRBD1. Germline V gene lookup returns CDR1 KGHSH and CDR2 LQKENI. Trimming removed 3 bases from V and 5 bases from J; junction bases left unmatched: 4. The CDR3 contains 15 residues. The CDR3 DNA is TGTGCCAGCTCACCGGACGGGACAGGGGATCAGCCCCAGCATTTT. It encodes CASSPDGTGDQPQHF.

The chain has TRBV9 and TRBJ1-1; TRBD1 matches 9 bases. Germline trimming cut 3 bases from V and 7 bases from J; bases unmatched to any gene: 7. This CDR3 spans 14 amino acids. Germline V gene data show CDR1 as SGDLS and CDR2 as YYNGEE. The DNA of the CDR3 is TGTGCCAGCAGCGGCGGACAGGGGTTAAATGAAGCTTTCTTT. This encodes CASSGGQGLNEAFF.

J is TRBJ1-4 and V is TRBV27; 7 bases map to TRBD1. The CDR3 is 16 residues long. J gave up 2 bases and V 5 bases, and 8 bases lay outside the gene matches. Per germline, CDR1 MNHEY and CDR2 SMNVEV (reference sequence). DNA of the CDR3: TGTGCCAGCAGTCTCCGACAGGGAAGGACTAATGAAAAACTGTTTTTT. Its translation: CASSLRQGRTNEKLFF.